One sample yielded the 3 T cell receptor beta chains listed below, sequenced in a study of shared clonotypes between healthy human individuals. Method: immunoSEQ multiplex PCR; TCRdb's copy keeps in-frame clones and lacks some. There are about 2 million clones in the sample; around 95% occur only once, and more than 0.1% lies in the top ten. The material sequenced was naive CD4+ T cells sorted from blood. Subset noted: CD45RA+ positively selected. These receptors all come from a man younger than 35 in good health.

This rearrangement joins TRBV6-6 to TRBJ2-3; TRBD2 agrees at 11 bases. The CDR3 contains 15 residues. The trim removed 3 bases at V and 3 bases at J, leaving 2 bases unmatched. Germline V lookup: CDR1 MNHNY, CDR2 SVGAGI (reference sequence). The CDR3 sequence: CASSYSGGVTDTQYF. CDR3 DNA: TGTGCCAGCAGTTATAGCGGGGGGGTTACAGATACGCAGTATTTT.

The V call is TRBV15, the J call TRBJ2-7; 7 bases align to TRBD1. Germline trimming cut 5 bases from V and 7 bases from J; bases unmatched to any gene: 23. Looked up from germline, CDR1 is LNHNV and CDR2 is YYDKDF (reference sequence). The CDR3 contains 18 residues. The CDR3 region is CATSEGTARQNELREQYF. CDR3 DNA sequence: TGTGCCACCAGCGAGGGGACAGCAAGACAAAACGAGCTGCGGGAGCAGTACTTC. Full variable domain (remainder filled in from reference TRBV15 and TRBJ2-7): DAMVIQNPRYQVTQFGKPVTLSCSQTLNHNVMYWYQQKSSQAPKLLFHYYDKDFNNEADTPDNFQSRRPNTSFCFLDIRSPGLGDTAMYLCATSEGTARQNELREQYFGPGTRLTVT.

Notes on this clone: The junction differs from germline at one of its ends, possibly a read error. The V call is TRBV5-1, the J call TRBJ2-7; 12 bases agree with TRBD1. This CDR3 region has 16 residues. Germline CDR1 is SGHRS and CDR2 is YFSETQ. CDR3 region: CASSSTGTGGSDEQYF. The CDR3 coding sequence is TGCGCCAGCAGCTCCACCGGGACAGGGGGCTCCGACGAGCAGTACTTC. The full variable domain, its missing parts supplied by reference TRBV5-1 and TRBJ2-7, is KAGVTQTPRYLIKTRGQQVTLSCSPISGHRSVSWYQQTPGQGLQFLFEYFSETQRNKGNFPGRFSGRQFSNSRSEMNVSTLELGDSALYLCASSSTGTGGSDEQYFGPGTRLTVT.